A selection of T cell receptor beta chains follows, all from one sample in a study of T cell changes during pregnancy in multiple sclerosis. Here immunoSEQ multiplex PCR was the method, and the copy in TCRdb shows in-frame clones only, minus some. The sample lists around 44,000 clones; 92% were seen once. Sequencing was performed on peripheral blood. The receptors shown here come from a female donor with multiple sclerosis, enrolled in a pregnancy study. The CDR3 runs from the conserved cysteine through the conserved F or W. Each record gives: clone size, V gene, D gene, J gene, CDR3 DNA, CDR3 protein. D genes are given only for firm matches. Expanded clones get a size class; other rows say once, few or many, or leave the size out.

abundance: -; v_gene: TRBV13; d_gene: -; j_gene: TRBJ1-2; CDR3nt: TGTGCCAGCAGCTTAGGCGATGGCTACACCTTC; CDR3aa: CASSLGDGYTF
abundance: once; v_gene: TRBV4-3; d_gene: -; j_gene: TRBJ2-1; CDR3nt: TGCGCCAGCAGCCAAGATCCGGCGGGATCACCCTACAATGAGCAGTTCTTC; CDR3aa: CASSQDPAGSPYNEQFF
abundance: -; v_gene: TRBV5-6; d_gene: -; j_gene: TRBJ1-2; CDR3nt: TGTGCCAGCAGCGAACAGGGCGGTGGCTACACCTTC; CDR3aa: CASSEQGGGYTF
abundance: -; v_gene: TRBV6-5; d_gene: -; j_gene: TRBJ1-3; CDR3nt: TGTGCCAGCAGTTACCATACTCCCTCCTCTGGAAACACCATATATTTT; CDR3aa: CASSYHTPSSGNTIYF
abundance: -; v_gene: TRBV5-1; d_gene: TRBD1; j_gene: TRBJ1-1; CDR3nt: TGCGCCAGCAGCTTGGGACAGGGGACGGTCGCTGAAGCTTTCTTT; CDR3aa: CASSLGQGTVAEAFF
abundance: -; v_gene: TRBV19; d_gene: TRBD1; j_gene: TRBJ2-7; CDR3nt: TGTGCCAGTAGTGACCCCCGGGACAGCCTTGTCGAGCAGTACTTC; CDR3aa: CASSDPRDSLVEQYF
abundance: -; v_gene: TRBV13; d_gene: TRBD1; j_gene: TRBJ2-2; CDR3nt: TGTGCCAGCAGCTCTGGACAGGGGAGAAACACCGGGGAGCTGTTTTTT; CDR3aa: CASSSGQGRNTGELFF
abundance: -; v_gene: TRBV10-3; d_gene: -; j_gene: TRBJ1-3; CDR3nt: TGTGCCATCAGTGGGGGGAACACCATATATTTT; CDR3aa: CAISGGNTIYF
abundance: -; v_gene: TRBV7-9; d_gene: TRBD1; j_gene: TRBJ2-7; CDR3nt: TGTGCCAGCAGCTTAGGGTCCGGGACAGGGGGCTACGAGCAGTACTTC; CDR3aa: CASSLGSGTGGYEQYF
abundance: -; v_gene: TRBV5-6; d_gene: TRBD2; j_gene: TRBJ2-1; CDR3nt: TGTGCCAGCAGCTTGTGGAGCGGGGGTAATGAGCAGTTCTTC; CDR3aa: CASSLWSGGNEQFF
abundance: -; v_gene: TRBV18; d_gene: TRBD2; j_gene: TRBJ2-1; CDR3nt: TGTGCCAGCTCAGCAGCGGCTAGCGGGACCAATGAGCAGTTCTTC; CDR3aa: CASSAAASGTNEQFF
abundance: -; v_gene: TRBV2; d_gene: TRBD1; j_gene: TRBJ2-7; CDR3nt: TGTGCCAGCAGTGAAGGGGACAGGGGCGAGCAGTACTTC; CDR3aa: CASSEGDRGEQYF
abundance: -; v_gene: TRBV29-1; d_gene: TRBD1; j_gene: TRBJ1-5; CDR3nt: TGCAGCGTTGCACAGGGGCTGGATCAGCCCCAGCATTTT; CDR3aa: CSVAQGLDQPQHF
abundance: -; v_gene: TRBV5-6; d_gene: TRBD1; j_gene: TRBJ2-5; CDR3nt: TGTGCCAGCAGCCTTTACATGGGACAGGGCCAAGAGACCCAGTACTTC; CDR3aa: CASSLYMGQGQETQYF
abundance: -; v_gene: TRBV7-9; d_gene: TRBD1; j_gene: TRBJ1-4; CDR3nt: TGTGCCAGCAGCACCGGAGACAGGGATACTGAAAAACTGTTTTTT; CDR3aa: CASSTGDRDTEKLFF
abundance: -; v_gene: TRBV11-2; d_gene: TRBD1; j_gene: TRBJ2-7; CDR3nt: TGTGCCAGCAGCTTGCAACAGGGGGGTTACGACGAGCAGTACTTC; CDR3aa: CASSLQQGGYDEQYF
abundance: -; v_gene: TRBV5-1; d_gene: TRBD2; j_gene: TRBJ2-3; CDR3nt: TGCGCCAGCAGCTTGGTACGCGGGAGGGCCGCTGATACGCAGTATTTT; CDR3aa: CASSLVRGRAADTQYF
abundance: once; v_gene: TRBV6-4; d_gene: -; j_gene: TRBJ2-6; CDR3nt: TGTGCCAGCAGTGACTCGATCTCTGGGGCCAACGTCCTGACTTTC; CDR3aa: CASSDSISGANVLTF
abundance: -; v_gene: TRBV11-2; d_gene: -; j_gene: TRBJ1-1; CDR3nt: TGTGCCAGCAGGCGGATGAACACTGAAGCTTTCTTT; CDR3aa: CASRRMNTEAFF
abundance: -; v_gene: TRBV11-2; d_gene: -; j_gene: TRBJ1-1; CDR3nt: TGTGCCAGCAGACAGAACACTGAAGCTTTCTTT; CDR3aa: CASRQNTEAFF
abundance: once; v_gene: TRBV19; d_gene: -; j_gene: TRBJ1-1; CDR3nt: TGTGCCAGTAGTATCGACTCTAGCGTGGGCACTGAAGCTTTCTTT; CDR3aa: CASSIDSSVGTEAFF
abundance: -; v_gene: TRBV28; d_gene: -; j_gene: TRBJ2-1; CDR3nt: TGTGCCAGTTGTACGGGCTCCTACAATGAGCAGTTCTTC; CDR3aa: CASCTGSYNEQFF
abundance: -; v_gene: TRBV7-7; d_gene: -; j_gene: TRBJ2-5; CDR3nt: TGTGCTAGCAGCCTTAGACAGGACCAAGAGACCCAGTACTTC; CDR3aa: CASSLRQDQETQYF
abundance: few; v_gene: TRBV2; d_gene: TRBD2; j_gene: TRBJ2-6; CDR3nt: TGTGCCAGCAGTGTTTCTAGCGGGGTGTCCTCTGGGGCCAACGTCCTGACTTTC; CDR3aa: CASSVSSGVSSGANVLTF
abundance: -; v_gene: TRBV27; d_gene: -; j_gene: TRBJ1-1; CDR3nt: TGTGCCAGCAGTTTAGAGCGGTTTATGAACACTGAAGCTTTCTTT; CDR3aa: CASSLERFMNTEAFF
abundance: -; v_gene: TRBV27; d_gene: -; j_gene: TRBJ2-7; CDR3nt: TGTGCCAGCAGTTTATCGGGCGGGTTAGCCTACGAGCAGTACTTC; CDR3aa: CASSLSGGLAYEQYF
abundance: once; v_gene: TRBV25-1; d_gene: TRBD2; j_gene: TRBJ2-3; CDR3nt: TGTGCCAGCAGCCATTTAACTAGCGGACTCACAGATACGCAGTATTTT; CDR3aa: CASSHLTSGLTDTQYF
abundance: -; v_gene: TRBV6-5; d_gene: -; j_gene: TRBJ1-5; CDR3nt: TGTGCCACTGGCGGGCTCGATAGCAATCAGCCCCAGCATTTT; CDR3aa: CATGGLDSNQPQHF
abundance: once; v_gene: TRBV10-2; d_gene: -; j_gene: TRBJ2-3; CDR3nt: TGCGCCAGCAGTGAGTCGGTAGCGCCAGATACGCAGTATTTT; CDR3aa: CASSESVAPDTQYF
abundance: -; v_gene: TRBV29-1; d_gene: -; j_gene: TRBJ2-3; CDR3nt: TGCAGCGTAATTAGACTAGAAGCAGATACGCAGTATTTT; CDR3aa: CSVIRLEADTQYF
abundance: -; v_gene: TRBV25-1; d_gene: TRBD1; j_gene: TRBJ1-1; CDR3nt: TGTGCCAGCAGTTTACAGGGGACGAAAACTGAAGCTTTCTTT; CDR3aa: CASSLQGTKTEAFF
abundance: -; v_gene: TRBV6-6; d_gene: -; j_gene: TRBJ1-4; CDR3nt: TGTGCCAGCAGCATTCGGGGAGGGAATGAAAAACTGTTTTTT; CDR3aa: CASSIRGGNEKLFF
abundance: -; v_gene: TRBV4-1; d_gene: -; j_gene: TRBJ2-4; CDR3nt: TGCGCCAGCAGCCCAGAGGGACTAGCCAAAAACATTCAGTACTTC; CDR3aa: CASSPEGLAKNIQYF
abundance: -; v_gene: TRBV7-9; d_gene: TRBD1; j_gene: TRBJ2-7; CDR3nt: TGTGCCAGCAGCCGATTAGGGACAGGGGACGAGCAGTACTTC; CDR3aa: CASSRLGTGDEQYF
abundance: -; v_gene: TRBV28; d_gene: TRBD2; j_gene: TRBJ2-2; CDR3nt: TGTGCCAGCAGCCCCCCCCGGGACTATGGGACCGGGGAGCTGTTTTTT; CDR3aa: CASSPPRDYGTGELFF
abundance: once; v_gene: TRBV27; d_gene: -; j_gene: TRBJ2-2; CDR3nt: TGTGCCAGCAGTTCTTTTCGTACGGGATGGACCGGGGAGCTGTTTTTT; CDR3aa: CASSSFRTGWTGELFF
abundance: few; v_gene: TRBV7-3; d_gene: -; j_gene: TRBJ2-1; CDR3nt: TGTGCCAGCAGCCCGGGACCCAACAATGAGCAGTTCTTC; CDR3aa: CASSPGPNNEQFF
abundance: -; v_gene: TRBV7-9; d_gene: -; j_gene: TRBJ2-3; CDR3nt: TGTGCCAGCAGCTTGTCCCGCCAGGACACAGATACGCAGTATTTT; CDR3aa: CASSLSRQDTDTQYF
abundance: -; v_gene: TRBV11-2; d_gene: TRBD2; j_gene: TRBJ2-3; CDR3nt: TGTGCCAGCAGCTTAGACGCCCAACTAGCGACTACCACAGATACGCAGTATTTT; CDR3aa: CASSLDAQLATTTDTQYF
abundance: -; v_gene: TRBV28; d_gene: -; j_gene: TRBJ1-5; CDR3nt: TGTGCCAGCTCCCCCCCATCGGGGAGGTACCAGCCCCAGCATTTT; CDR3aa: CASSPPSGRYQPQHF
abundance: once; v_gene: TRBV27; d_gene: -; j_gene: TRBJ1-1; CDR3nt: TGTGCCAGCAGTCCGTCCCGACTCGGGAACACTGAAGCTTTCTTT; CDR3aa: CASSPSRLGNTEAFF
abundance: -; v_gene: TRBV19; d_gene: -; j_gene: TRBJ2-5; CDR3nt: TGTGCCAGTAGTGGTACGGGGTGGGCGACCCAGTACTTC; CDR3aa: CASSGTGWATQYF
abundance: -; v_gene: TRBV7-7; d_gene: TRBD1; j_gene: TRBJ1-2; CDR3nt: TGTGCTAGCAGCCCCGGGACAGGCTATGGCTACACCTTC; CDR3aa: CASSPGTGYGYTF
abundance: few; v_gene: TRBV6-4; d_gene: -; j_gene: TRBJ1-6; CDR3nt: TGTGCCAGCAGTGACTCGACAAATTCACCCCTCCACTTT; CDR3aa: CASSDSTNSPLHF
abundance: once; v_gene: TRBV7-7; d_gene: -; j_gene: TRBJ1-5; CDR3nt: TGTGCTAGCAGCTTAGACGAAAATCAGCCCCAGCATTTT; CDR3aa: CASSLDENQPQHF
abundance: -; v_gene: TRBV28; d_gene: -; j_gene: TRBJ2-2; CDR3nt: TGTGCCAGCAGTTCTCGGACAACCAACACCGGGGAGCTGTTTTTT; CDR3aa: CASSSRTTNTGELFF
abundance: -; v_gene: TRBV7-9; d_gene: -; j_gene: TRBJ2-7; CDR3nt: TGTGCCAGCAGAACCCCCTACGAGCAGTACTTC; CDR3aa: CASRTPYEQYF
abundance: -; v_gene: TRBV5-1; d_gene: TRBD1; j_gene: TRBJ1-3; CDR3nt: TGCGCCAGCAGCTTGGGGAGCGGGACAGACTCTGGAAACACCATATATTTT; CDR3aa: CASSLGSGTDSGNTIYF
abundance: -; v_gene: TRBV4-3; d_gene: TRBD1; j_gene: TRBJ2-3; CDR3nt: TGCGCCAGCAGCCAAGATTTAGGACAGGCGACAGATACGCAGTATTTT; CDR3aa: CASSQDLGQATDTQYF
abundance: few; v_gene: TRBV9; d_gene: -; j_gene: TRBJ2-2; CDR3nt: TGTGCCAGCAGCGTAAGCAGATACACCGGGGAGCTGTTTTTT; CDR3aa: CASSVSRYTGELFF
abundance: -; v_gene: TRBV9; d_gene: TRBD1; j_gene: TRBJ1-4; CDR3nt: TGTGCCAGCAGCGGGAGACAGGGCCCAAATGAAAAACTGTTTTTT; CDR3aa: CASSGRQGPNEKLFF
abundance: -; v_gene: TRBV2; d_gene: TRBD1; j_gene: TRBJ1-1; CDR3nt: TGTGCCAATGGACAGGTGATGAACACTGAAGCTTTCTTT; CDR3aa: CANGQVMNTEAFF
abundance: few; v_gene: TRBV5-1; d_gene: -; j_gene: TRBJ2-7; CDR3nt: TGCGCCAGCAGCATCGCAGGGACCTCCGAGCAGTACTTC; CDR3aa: CASSIAGTSEQYF
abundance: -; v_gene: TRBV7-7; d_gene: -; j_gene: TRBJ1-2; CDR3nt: TGTGCCAGCAGCCACTCTTCGTTTAACTATGGCTACACCTTC; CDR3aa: CASSHSSFNYGYTF
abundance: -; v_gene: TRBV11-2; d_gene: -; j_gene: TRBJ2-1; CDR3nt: TGTGCCAGCAGTCAACAGGGACAAGGAGAGCAGTTCTTC; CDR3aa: CASSQQGQGEQFF
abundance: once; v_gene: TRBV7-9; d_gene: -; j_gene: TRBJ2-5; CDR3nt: TGTGCCAGCACCCCGGGAAGGGACGGGACCCAGTACTTC; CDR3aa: CASTPGRDGTQYF
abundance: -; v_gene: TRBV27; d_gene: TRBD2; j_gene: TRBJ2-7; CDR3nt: TGTGCCAGCAGCCAGGTGCGGGCGGGAGGCGCCTACGAGCAGTACTTC; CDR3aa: CASSQVRAGGAYEQYF